This T cell receptor (beta chain) was identified during a study of vaccination and CD4 T cells after COVID-19 (dated by TCRdb to the early 2020s). Background for the entire study: Convalescent patients had a positive SARS-CoV-2 result on nasal swab PCR, and of these patients, some ten had mild disease and one had severe disease. In the convalescent cohort there were six males and four females, among whom were two Hispanic individuals, seven Caucasians, two Asians and one multiracial person. Participants received two doses of either the Pfizer-BioNTech BNT162b2 vaccine (n=8) or the Moderna mRNA-1273 vaccine (n=2). Post-COVID blood samples were collected from convalescent patients a median of roughly 100 days after diagnosis, with a range of roughly 30 to 170 days. Post-vaccine blood samples were taken a median of approximately 76 days after the second vaccine dose, with a range of about 14 to 241 days. The cultures were stimulated with overlapping spike peptide pools from SARS-CoV-2 and from the common cold coronaviruses HCoV-NL63, HCoV-OC43 and HCoV-229E. Control cultures used a CEFX viral epitope pool as positive control, an HIV-1 Nef peptide pool as negative control, or no peptide. In ten to eleven COVID-19 convalescent patients and a handful of infection-naive healthy vaccine recipients, the spike-specific CD4+ TCR repertoire before mRNA vaccination was compared with the repertoire after mRNA vaccination.

What the research found in general, with its limitations: The number of convalescent patients in the study was relatively small, and the study did not examine early timepoints following natural infection. An increase in the median number of SARS-CoV-2-reactive clonotypes from approximately 21 after infection to a few dozen after vaccination was observed, but the change was not found to be significant. In convalescent patients, a median 86.3% of post-vaccine SARS-CoV-2-reactive clones were detected only after vaccination, and vaccine-specific priming was suggested by this finding. Of the vaccine-specific clones found in convalescent patients, nearly all (304 of 307) were mono-reactive for SARS-CoV-2 spike instead of being cross-reactive with common cold coronaviruses.

The label giving this sample's treatment or condition can be read as: approximately 9-day PBMC culture with coronavirus spike peptide pools or control peptides (ViraFEST assay). The ViraFEST assay, used in the study, expanded antigen-specific T cells with peptide pools and then identified the expanded clonotypes through TCR sequencing. Positive SARS-CoV-2 PCR tests in the convalescent patients dated from March to December 2020, before Alpha, Beta and Delta variants emerged in the United States. PBMCs were cultured at a few million per well in IMDM supplemented with 5% human AB serum and about 10 IU/ml IL-2, with approximately 11 ug/ml peptide pools added. On days 3 and 7, half of the culture medium was replaced with fresh IL-2-containing medium. After nine to eleven days of culture, CD4+ T cells were isolated by negative selection with the EasySep CD4+ T cell isolation kit. Ficoll-Paque Plus gradient centrifugation was used to isolate PBMCs from whole blood, and the isolated PBMCs were then either used fresh or cryopreserved at -140C. In general, triplicate wells were set up for every culture condition.

Trimming at the junction amounts to 6 bases on V and 2 bases on J, and the germline ends lie 17 bases apart. The CDR3 contains 15 residues, cysteine and phenylalanine counted. CDR3 DNA is the only sequence kept; it has 45 bases, read in frame from the first base. Based on the germline V gene, the CDR1 and CDR2 sequences are MNHNS and SASEGT. The table lists this clonotype with a few counts. Its antigen is still unknown. No quality values exist for individual bases; no much larger clone is one base distant. The library was made by PCR. TCR sequencing of DNA from cultured CD4+ T cells used the Oncomine TCR Beta short-read assay at the Johns Hopkins FTIC core. The QIAamp micro DNA kit was used to extract genomic DNA from the cultured CD4+ T cells. The Oncomine TCR Beta libraries from cultured CD4+ T cells were pooled using unique dual indexes and then sequenced on an Illumina iSeq 100. As for how the authors treated the data: Non-productive sequences were filtered out, and CDR3s that did not start with C, did not end with F or W, or were shorter than 7 amino acids were discarded. Antigen-specific clonotypes were identified using the MANAFEST web application through comparison of peptide-stimulated wells with reference and other culture wells. An FDR below 0.05, an odds ratio above 5, and a productive frequency above 0.1% in at least two of three replicate wells were required for clones to be considered positive. A clonotype counted as cross-reactive if it showed significant expansion both in the SARS-CoV-2 spike wells and in at least one common cold coronavirus spike condition. Levenshtein distances (stringdist) and unrooted phylogenetic trees (ape) in R version 3.6.1 were used to assess CDR3 homology. The public reads were quality trimmed at Q25 with fastp and then assembled into clones with MiXCR by TCRdb, keeping productive beta chains. Records with the same CDR3 protein are collapsed into one entry carrying the most frequent genes and DNA. TCRdb's processing, not the authors' own work, is the source of the V and J calls. This sample comprises around 10,000 distinct CDR3 sequences, approximately 53% of them detected only once. Around 21% of the sample is taken by the ten largest.

The chain links TRBV6-1 with TRBJ2-7; TRBD1 is a weak D gene call, 6 bases matching. The clonotype originates from a human donor who had recovered from COVID-19. The specimen was CD4+ T cells from blood, cultured in vitro. The base sequence is TGTGCCAGCAGGAAACAGGTACAGGGAACCTACGAGCAGTACTTC. Its translation is CASRKQVQGTYEQYF.